This T cell receptor (beta chain) emerged from a study of blood T cell repertoires in COVID-19. Whole-study context: COVID-19 samples from acute and convalescent phases originated in the United States, Italy and Spain.

Trimming left V 0 bases short and J 12 bases short, with 11 bases between. The CDR3 length is 12 residues. Germline CDR1 is MNHEY and CDR2 is SVGAGI. Repertoires were generated with immunoSEQ multiplex PCR, while TCRdb's copy carries only in-frame clones and drops some. The table lists approximately 59,000 clones, 81% of them singletons. The source material was peripheral blood. The clonotype originates from a man aged 80 or over with acute or convalescent COVID-19. V is TRBV6-5 and J is TRBJ1-2; D is ambiguous. The CDR3 sequence is CASSYSSGPNTF. DNA for the CDR3: TGTGCCAGCAGTTACTCGTCAGGTCCGAACACCTTC.